The 23 T cell receptor beta chains reported below all come from one sample, sequenced in a study of STAT5B mutations in CD4+ large granular lymphocyte leukemia. The data were produced by immunoSEQ multiplex PCR, yet TCRdb's version contains in-frame clones alone and is incomplete. The sample shows roughly 34,000 clones, 76% of them seen only once. Material: CD4+ T cells from blood buffy coats. These receptors all stem from a human donor in good health.

V is TRBV2 and J is TRBJ2-1, with TRBD2 identical over 9 bases. The CDR3 spans 16 residues. V shed 2 bases and J 13 bases; nucleotides not matched to a gene: 15. Germline CDR1 and CDR2: SNHLY and FYNNEI. The DNA of the CDR3 is TGTGCCAGCAGTGAACGAGGAGGGGGTAGCGGGAGAAAACAGTTCTTC. It yields the protein CASSERGGGSGRKQFF.

This sequence joins TRBV29-1 and TRBJ2-1; D not certain. This CDR3 contains 13 residues. The V gene lost 6 bases and the J gene lost 0 bases, with 9 bases spanning the gap. Germline V gene sequence: CDR1 SQVTM, CDR2 ANQGSEA. Here the CDR3 reads CSVGKSSYNEQFF. CDR3 in DNA: TGCAGCGTGGGAAAGAGCTCCTACAATGAGCAGTTCTTC.

The chain couples TRBV6-6 to TRBJ2-2; D is possibly TRBD2 (5 bases). There are 13 residues in the CDR3. V lost 6 bases and J 6 bases, leaving 11 bases between the germline ends. In germline, CDR1 is MNHNY, CDR2 SVGAGI (reference sequence). Here the CDR3 reads CASSRGGAGELFF. DNA of the CDR3: TGTGCCAGCAGCCGAGGAGGAGCCGGGGAGCTGTTTTTT.

The chain uses TRBV11-1 and TRBJ2-4, with a tentative D call TRBD2 (7 bases). V lost 0 bases to trimming and J lost 9 bases, with 12 bases between them. The CDR3 is made up of 14 amino acids. Germline-derived CDR1 and CDR2 are SGHAT and FQDESV (reference sequence). The CDR3 DNA follows: TGTGCCAGCAGCTTAGCCGGGGGGCAAGTCATTCAGTACTTC. Translating gives CASSLAGGQVIQYF. The whole variable domain, remainder taken from reference TRBV11-1 and TRBJ2-4, is EAEVAQSPRYKITEKSQAVAFWCDPISGHATLYWYRQILGQGPELLVQFQDESVVDDSQLPKDRFSAERLKGVDSTLKIQPAELGDSAMYLCASSLAGGQVIQYFGAGTRLSVL.

CDR3 residues: CASSPTGSGGTEAFF. CDR3 bases: TGTGCCAGCTCACCAACAGGCAGCGGGGGGACTGAAGCTTTCTTT. The chain links TRBV18 to TRBJ1-1, with a possible D match to TRBD1 (5 bases). The CDR3 extends over 15 amino acids. Germline V gene data show CDR1 as KGHSH and CDR2 as LQKENI. V was clipped by 2 bases and J by 5 bases, with 15 bases between them. The entire variable domain, with the rest obtained from reference TRBV18 and TRBJ1-1, is as follows: NAGVMQNPRHLVRRRGQEARLRCSPMKGHSHVYWYRQLPEEGLKFMVYLQKENIIDESGMPKERFSAEFPKEGPSILRIQQVVRGDSAAYFCASSPTGSGGTEAFFGQGTRLTVV.

The table lists this clone with a few counts. V is TRBV7-9 and J is TRBJ2-1; D tentatively reads TRBD1 or TRBD2 (5 bases each). This CDR3 contains 16 residues. V was clipped by 5 bases and J by 4 bases, with 18 bases between them. Looked up from germline, CDR1 is SEHNR and CDR2 is FQNEAQ (reference sequence). The CDR3 here is CASSLWTGGKYNEQFF. Here the CDR3 DNA reads TGTGCCAGCAGCCTCTGGACTGGGGGAAAATACAATGAGCAGTTCTTC.

A word on this clone: At one end, the junction sequence differs from germline, possibly due to a read error. The sample carries other DNA sequences with the same CDR3. The rearrangement links TRBV7-9 to TRBJ2-4; tentatively, D is TRBD2 (6 bases). The CDR3 is 14 amino acids. In germline, CDR1 is SEHNR, CDR2 FQNEAQ (reference sequence). The CDR3 here is CASGGRAGKGIQYF. In DNA form, the CDR3 reads TGCGCCAGCGGAGGGCGGGCGGGGAAAGGCATTCAGTACTTC. The entire variable domain, with the rest obtained from reference TRBV7-9 and TRBJ2-4, is as follows: DTGVSQNPRHKITKRGQNVTFRCDPISEHNRLYWYRQTLGQGPEFLTYFQNEAQLEKSRLLSDRFSAERPKGSFSTLEIQRTEQGDSAMYLCASGGRAGKGIQYFGAGTRLSVL.

V and J are TRBV19 and TRBJ2-5; D is perhaps TRBD1 (6 bases). The CDR3 consists of 15 residues. Trimming left V 4 bases short and J 4 bases short, with 16 bases between. Germline values: CDR1 LNHDA, CDR2 SQIVND (reference sequence). The CDR3 spells CASSRGPGDGETQYF. In DNA, the CDR3 is TGTGCCAGTAGTAGGGGTCCAGGGGACGGAGAGACCCAGTACTTC.

This chain uses TRBV23-1 with TRBJ1-1; 7 nucleotides line up with TRBD1. TRBV23-1 is treated as an ORF (open reading frame) with a function not yet certain. This CDR3 region has 14 residues. After removal of 10 bases from V and 0 bases from J, the junction contained 8 bases not matched to a gene. CDR3 region: CATRDSPMNTEAFF. The CDR3 bases are TGCGCCACCAGGGACAGCCCCATGAACACTGAAGCTTTCTTT.

This clone was counted a single time. The chain employs TRBV6-1 and TRBJ1-3; D call uncertain. The CDR3 runs to 18 residues. V dropped 3 bases and J dropped 0 bases, with 18 bases sitting between them. Germline V gene sequence: CDR1 MNHNS, CDR2 SASEGT. DNA for the CDR3: TGTGCCAGCAGTGAGGGGTTAGATTTGCGATCCTCTGGAAACACCATATATTTT. Its protein is CASSEGLDLRSSGNTIYF.

The chain employs TRBV2 and TRBJ2-2, with 8 bases identical to TRBD1. CDR3 length equals 14 residues. Unmatched junction bases numbered 5, after V lost 11 bases and J lost 0 bases. From germline, CDR1 is SNHLY and CDR2 FYNNEI. This CDR3 is CASRTGTNTGELFF. The CDR3 DNA is TGTGCCTCCCGGACAGGGACGAACACCGGGGAGCTGTTTTTT.

This clone was counted between two and nine times. This rearrangement joins TRBV4-2 to TRBJ1-1; D remains ambiguous. CDR1 is LGHNA and CDR2 is YNFKEQ in the germline V gene. This CDR3 has 16 residues. Between the trimmed V and J ends, which lost 2 bases and 3 bases, there was a span of 16 bases. CDR3 DNA: TGTGCCAGCAGCCAAATGAGGGCAGGACGGGACACTGAAGCTTTCTTT. It codes for CASSQMRAGRDTEAFF.

The rearrangement joins TRBV9 to TRBJ1-3; 7 bases map to TRBD1. J was trimmed by 1 base and V by 4 bases; bases with no gene match: 8. Germline V gene sequence: CDR1 SGDLS, CDR2 YYNGEE. The CDR3 length is 16 residues. The CDR3 loop is CASSPIHRGSGNTIYF. DNA of the CDR3: TGTGCCAGCAGCCCGATACACAGGGGTTCTGGAAACACCATATATTTT.

This clone was seen a single time. This rearrangement joins TRBV5-1 to TRBJ2-3; D is possibly TRBD1 or TRBD2 (5 bases each). The CDR3 is made up of 16 amino acids. With 0 bases removed from V and 1 base from J, the gap between germline ends came to 12 bases. The germline CDR1 and CDR2 sequences are SGHRS and YFSETQ. The CDR3, as DNA: TGCGCCAGCAGCTTGGCCGGGTCGGGACGCACAGATACGCAGTATTTT. Protein product: CASSLAGSGRTDTQYF.

The V and J genes are TRBV15 and TRBJ2-3; a weak D match, TRBD2 (6 bases). The CDR3 sequence is 17 residues long. With 3 bases removed from V and 2 bases from J, the gap between germline ends came to 18 bases. CDR1 is LNHNV and CDR2 is YYDKDF in the germline V gene (reference sequence). CDR3 DNA: TGTGCCACCAGCAGGTCCTCCTTCCCGGGACTCACAGATACGCAGTATTTT. This codes for CATSRSSFPGLTDTQYF.

The V and J genes are TRBV7-2 and TRBJ1-1; D is unclear. The germline V gene encodes CDR1 SGHTA and CDR2 FQGNSA. V was cut by 6 bases and J by 1 base, with 15 bases left in between. This CDR3 spans 15 amino acids. The CDR3 here is CASRLTGGGNTEAFF. CDR3 nucleotide sequence: TGTGCCAGCAGATTAACGGGAGGAGGGAACACTGAAGCTTTCTTT.

This chain links TRBV15 with TRBJ1-4; maybe TRBD1 (5 bases). The V end lost 0 bases, the J end lost 5 bases, and 7 bases lay between the germline ends. The CDR3 contains 14 residues. Germline V gene sequence: CDR1 LNHNV, CDR2 YYDKDF (reference sequence). This chain's CDR3 is CATSRDRVNEKLFF. The CDR3 DNA is TGTGCCACCAGCAGAGACAGGGTAAATGAAAAACTGTTTTTT.

The sample holds a few counts of this clone. The chain has TRBV14 and TRBJ1-2, with D perhaps matching TRBD1 (6 bases). V dropped 0 bases and J dropped 7 bases, with 18 bases sitting between them. The V gene's germline CDR1 is SGHDN and CDR2 FVKESK. This CDR3 comprises 16 residues. CDR3 sequence reads: CASSQDLFPGAGGYTF. CDR3 coding DNA: TGTGCCAGCAGCCAAGATCTGTTTCCGGGGGCGGGTGGCTACACCTTC.

The chain carries TRBV6-5 and TRBJ2-4, with D maybe TRBD1 (6 bases). This CDR3 contains 15 residues. CDR1 and CDR2 (germline): MNHEY, SVGAGI. Trimming left V 2 bases short and J 4 bases short, with 12 bases between. CDR3 loop: CASSYGRDKKNIQYF. CDR3 coding DNA: TGTGCCAGCAGTTACGGCCGGGACAAGAAAAACATTCAGTACTTC.

The chain combines TRBV7-9 with TRBJ1-2, with D perhaps matching TRBD1 (5 bases). This CDR3 is built from 12 residues. Germline-derived CDR1 and CDR2 are SEHNR and FQNEAQ (reference sequence). V lost 5 bases and J 4 bases, leaving 8 bases between the germline ends. The CDR3 coding sequence is TGTGCCAGCAGCCCCGGGACCTATGGCTACACCTTC. Amino acid sequence: CASSPGTYGYTF.

This chain links TRBV19 with TRBJ1-6; 7 bases fit TRBD1. The CDR3 sequence is 19 residues long. Losses at the gene ends were 3 bases for V and 0 bases for J; bases not matched to a gene: 11. Germline values: CDR1 LNHDA, CDR2 SQIVND (reference sequence). The CDR3: CASSMGPGQISSYNSPLHF. CDR3 bases: TGTGCCAGTAGTATGGGGCCGGGACAGATAAGCTCCTATAATTCACCCCTCCACTTT.

This rearrangement joins TRBV4-2 to TRBJ2-2; 11 nucleotides line up with TRBD1. The CDR3 runs to 16 residues. In germline, CDR1 is LGHNA, CDR2 YNFKEQ. J was trimmed by 6 bases and V by 4 bases; bases with no gene match: 7. In DNA form, the CDR3 reads TGTGCCAGCAGCCGAGGACAGGGGGCGCTTCCCGGGGAGCTGTTTTTT. This sequence encodes CASSRGQGALPGELFF.

This clone showed up just once. J is TRBJ2-5 and V is TRBV7-2, with D unclear. V lost 6 bases and J 3 bases, leaving 11 bases between the germline ends. The CDR3 consists of 13 residues. Looked up from germline, CDR1 is SGHTA and CDR2 is FQGNSA. The CDR3 sequence is CASRARSKETQYF. The DNA of the CDR3 is TGTGCCAGCAGGGCTAGAAGCAAAGAGACCCAGTACTTC.